A selection of T cell receptor beta chains follows, all from one sample in a study of blood T cells in healthy people across ages. One entry per CDR3 protein results from TCRdb running MiXCR on the 5' RACE reads. The sample holds more than 750,000 distinct CDR3 sequences, just under 30% seen once. These data were likewise used in another study, on T cells of mothers and their children.

Sequencing was done on a sample of blood. All receptors derive from a woman in her forties in good health. CDR3s include the opening cysteine and the closing phenylalanine or tryptophan. The D gene is left open where the match is weak. Only some rows state a clone size, as once, few, many or a class for expanded clones.

clone size,V gene,D gene,J gene,CDR3 DNA,CDR3 protein
.,TRBV28,TRBD1,TRBJ1-2,TGTGCCAGCAGAGGACAGGACTTCTATGGCTACACCTTC,CASRGQDFYGYTF
many,TRBV28,.,TRBJ2-5,TGTGCCAGCAAAGGGGGTCGGGAGACCCAGTACTTC,CASKGGRETQYF
many,TRBV4-1,TRBD2,TRBJ2-3,TGCGCCAGCAGCCCATCGACTAGCGGTGCCGACCCCACAGATACGCAGTATTTT,CASSPSTSGADPTDTQYF
many,TRBV5-1,TRBD1,TRBJ1-2,TGCGCCAGCAGCACCCCGACAGGGTCGGGTGGCTACACCTTC,CASSTPTGSGGYTF
.,TRBV7-9,.,TRBJ1-3,TGTGCCAGCAGCTTAGTGACATACGGAAACACCATATATTTT,CASSLVTYGNTIYF
.,TRBV29-1,.,TRBJ2-1,TGCAGCGTTGGGGTTGAGGAGCAGTTCTTC,CSVGVEEQFF
.,TRBV7-3,.,TRBJ1-2,TGTGCCAGCAGCTTCGGGATTAACTATGGCTACACCTTC,CASSFGINYGYTF
few,TRBV5-5,TRBD1,TRBJ1-2,TGTGCCAGCAGCCCCGCCTCGGGACAGGGCCCTTATGGCTACACCTTC,CASSPASGQGPYGYTF
many,TRBV7-3,.,TRBJ1-2,TGTGCCAGCAGCTTAATCGGGGAAACGGCGAATGGCTACACCTTC,CASSLIGETANGYTF
.,TRBV5-5,TRBD2,TRBJ2-1,TGTGCCAGCAGCTGGGAACGGGGGGGCCCTGAGCAGTTCTTC,CASSWERGGPEQFF
few,TRBV6-4,.,TRBJ2-3,TGTGCCAGCAGTACCGGGACTGCCGCGGATACGCAGTATTTT,CASSTGTAADTQYF
.,TRBV18,.,TRBJ2-7,TGTGCCAGCTCACCGAGTGCAGGGACGGTCTCCTACGAGCAGTACTTC,CASSPSAGTVSYEQYF
.,TRBV4-3,.,TRBJ1-1,TGCGCCAGCAGCCAAGATCGTCTGGACTACACATGGGCTTTCTTT,CASSQDRLDYTWAFF
many,TRBV6-1,.,TRBJ1-2,TGTGCCAGCAGAGACCCCTCGGGGGGGGCCCCCCTCTATGGCTACACCTTC,CASRDPSGGAPLYGYTF
many,TRBV7-8,.,TRBJ2-1,TGTGCCAGCAGCTCTATGACAGTTTACAATGAGCAGTTCTTC,CASSSMTVYNEQFF
.,TRBV29-1,TRBD1,TRBJ2-1,TGCAGCGTTGAAGTTCCTCCTCCTCAGGGGGACGCCTACAATGAGCAGTTCTTC,CSVEVPPPQGDAYNEQFF
.,TRBV12-3/TRBV12-4,.,TRBJ1-1,TGTGCCAGCAGCCCCCCCACTGAAGCTTTCTTT,CASSPPTEAFF
few,TRBV11-1,TRBD1,TRBJ1-1,TGCGCAGCGGGAAGAGGGGGCAACACTGAAGCTTTCTTT,CAAGRGGNTEAFF